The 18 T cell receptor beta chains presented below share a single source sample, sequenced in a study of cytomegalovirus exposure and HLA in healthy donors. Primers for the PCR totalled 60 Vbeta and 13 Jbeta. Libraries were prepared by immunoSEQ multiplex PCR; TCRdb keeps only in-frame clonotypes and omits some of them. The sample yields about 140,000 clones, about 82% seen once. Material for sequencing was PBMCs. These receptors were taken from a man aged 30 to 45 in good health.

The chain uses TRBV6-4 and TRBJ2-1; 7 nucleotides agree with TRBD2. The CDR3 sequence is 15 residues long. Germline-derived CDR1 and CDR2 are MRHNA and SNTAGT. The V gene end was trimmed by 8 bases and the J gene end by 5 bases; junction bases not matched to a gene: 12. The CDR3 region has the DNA TGTGCCAGCGGCCGAGCAGCGGGAAGCCACAATGAGCAGTTCTTC. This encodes CASGRAAGSHNEQFF.

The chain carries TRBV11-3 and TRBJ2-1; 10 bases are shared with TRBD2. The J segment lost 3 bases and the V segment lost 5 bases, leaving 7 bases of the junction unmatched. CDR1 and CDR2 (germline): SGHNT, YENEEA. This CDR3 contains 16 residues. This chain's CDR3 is CASSPSWTSGYNEQFF. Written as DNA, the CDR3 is TGTGCCAGCAGCCCCTCCTGGACTAGCGGCTACAATGAGCAGTTCTTC. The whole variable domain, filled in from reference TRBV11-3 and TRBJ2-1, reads EAGVVQSPRYKIIEKKQPVAFWCNPISGHNTLYWYLQNLGQGPELLIRYENEEAVDDSQLPKDRFSAERLKGVDSTLKIQPAELGDSAVYLCASSPSWTSGYNEQFFGPGTRLTVL.

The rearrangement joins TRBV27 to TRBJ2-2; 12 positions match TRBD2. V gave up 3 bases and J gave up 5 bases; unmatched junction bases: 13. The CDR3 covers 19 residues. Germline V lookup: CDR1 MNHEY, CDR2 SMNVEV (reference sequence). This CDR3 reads CASSLPSTSGSLYTGELFF. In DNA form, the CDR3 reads TGTGCCAGCAGTTTGCCCTCGACTAGCGGGAGTCTGTATACCGGGGAGCTGTTTTTT.

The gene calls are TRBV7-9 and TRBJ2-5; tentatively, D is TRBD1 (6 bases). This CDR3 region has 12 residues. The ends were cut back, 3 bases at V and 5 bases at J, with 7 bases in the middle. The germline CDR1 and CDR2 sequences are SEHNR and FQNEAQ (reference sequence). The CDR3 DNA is TGTGCCAGCAGCTTGGGGGCTGAGACCCAGTACTTC. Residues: CASSLGAETQYF.

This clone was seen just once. This CDR3 is CASSLDGSEADTQYF. In DNA, the CDR3 is TGTGCCAGCAGTTTAGACGGGAGTGAAGCAGATACGCAGTATTTT. The J gene is TRBJ2-3, the V gene TRBV28, with D maybe TRBD2 (6 bases). The CDR3 extends over 15 amino acids. From germline, CDR1 is MDHEN and CDR2 SYDVKM. Trimming removed 2 bases at V and 4 bases at J, with 13 bases between.

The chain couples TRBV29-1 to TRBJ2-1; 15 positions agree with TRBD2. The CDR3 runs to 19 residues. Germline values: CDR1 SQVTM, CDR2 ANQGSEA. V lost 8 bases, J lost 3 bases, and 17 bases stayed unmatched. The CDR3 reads CSTPQGLAGGLGGYNEQFF. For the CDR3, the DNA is TGCAGCACACCCCAGGGACTAGCGGGAGGCCTGGGGGGCTACAATGAGCAGTTCTTC.

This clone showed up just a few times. The CDR3 nucleotides are TGTGCCAGCAGCTCCTGGGGGGAGGGAAGCTCCAAAAACATTCAGTACTTC. Encoded protein: CASSSWGEGSSKNIQYF. The chain couples TRBV7-9 to TRBJ2-4; TRBD2 agrees at 7 bases. This CDR3 has 17 residues. The J segment lost 2 bases and the V segment lost 4 bases, leaving 11 bases of the junction unmatched. The V gene's germline CDR1 is SEHNR and CDR2 FQNEAQ (reference sequence). Together with reference TRBV7-9 and TRBJ2-4, the CDR3 gives the full variable domain: DTGVSQNPRHKITKRGQNVTFRCDPISEHNRLYWYRQTLGQGPEFLTYFQNEAQLEKSRLLSDRFSAERPKGSFSTLEIQRTEQGDSAMYLCASSSWGEGSSKNIQYFGAGTRLSVL.

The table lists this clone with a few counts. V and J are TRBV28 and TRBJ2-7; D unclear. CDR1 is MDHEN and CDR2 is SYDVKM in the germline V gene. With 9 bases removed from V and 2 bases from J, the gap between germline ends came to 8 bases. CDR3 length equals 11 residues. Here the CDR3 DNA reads TGTGCCAGTTCAAACACCTACGAGCAGTACTTC. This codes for CASSNTYEQYF.

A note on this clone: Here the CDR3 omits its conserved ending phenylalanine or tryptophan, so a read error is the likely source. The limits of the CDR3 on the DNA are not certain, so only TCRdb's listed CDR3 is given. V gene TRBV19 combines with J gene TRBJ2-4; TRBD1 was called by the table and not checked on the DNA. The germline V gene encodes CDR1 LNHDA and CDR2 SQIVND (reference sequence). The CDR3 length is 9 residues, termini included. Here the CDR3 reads CAKKGPQGV.

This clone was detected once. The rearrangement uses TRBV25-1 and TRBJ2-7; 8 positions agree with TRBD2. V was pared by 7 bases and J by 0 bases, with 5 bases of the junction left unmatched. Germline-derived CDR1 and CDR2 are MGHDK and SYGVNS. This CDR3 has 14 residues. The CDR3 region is CASTGGVNSYEQYF. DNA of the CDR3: TGTGCCAGCACGGGGGGGGTCAACTCCTACGAGCAGTACTTC.

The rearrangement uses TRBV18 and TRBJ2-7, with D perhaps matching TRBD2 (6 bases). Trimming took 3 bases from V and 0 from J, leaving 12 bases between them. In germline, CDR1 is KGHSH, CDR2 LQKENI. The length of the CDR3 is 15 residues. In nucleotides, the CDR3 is TGTGCCAGCTCACCGCGGGGTAGGGCCTCCTACGAGCAGTACTTC. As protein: CASSPRGRASYEQYF.

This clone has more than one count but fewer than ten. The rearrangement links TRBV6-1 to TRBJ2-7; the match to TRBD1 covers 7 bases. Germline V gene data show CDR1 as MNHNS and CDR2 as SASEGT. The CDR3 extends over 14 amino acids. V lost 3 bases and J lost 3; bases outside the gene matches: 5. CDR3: CASSDRDSGYEQYF. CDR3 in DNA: TGTGCCAGCAGTGATCGGGACAGCGGCTACGAGCAGTACTTC.

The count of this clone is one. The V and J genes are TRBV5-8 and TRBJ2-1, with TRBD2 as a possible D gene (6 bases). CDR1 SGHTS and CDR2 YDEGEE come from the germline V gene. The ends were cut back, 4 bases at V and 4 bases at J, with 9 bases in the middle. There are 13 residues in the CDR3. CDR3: CASSPGGYNEQFF. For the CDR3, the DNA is TGTGCCAGCAGCCCCGGGGGATACAATGAGCAGTTCTTC.

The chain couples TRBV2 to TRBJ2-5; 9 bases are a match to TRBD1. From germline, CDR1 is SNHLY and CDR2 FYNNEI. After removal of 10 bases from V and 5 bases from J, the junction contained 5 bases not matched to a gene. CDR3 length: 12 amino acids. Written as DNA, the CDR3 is TGTGCCACCGCGGACAGGGGTGAGACCCAGTACTTC. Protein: CATADRGETQYF.

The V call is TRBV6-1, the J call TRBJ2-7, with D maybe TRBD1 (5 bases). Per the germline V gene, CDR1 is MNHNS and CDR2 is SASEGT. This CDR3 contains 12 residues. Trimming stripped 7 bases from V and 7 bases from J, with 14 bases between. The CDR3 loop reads CASTQGISEQYF. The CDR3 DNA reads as TGTGCCAGCACCCAGGGCATCTCAGAGCAGTACTTC.

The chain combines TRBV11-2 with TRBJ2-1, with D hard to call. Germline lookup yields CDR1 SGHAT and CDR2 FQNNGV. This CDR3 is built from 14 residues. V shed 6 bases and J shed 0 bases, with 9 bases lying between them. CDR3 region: CASRGDFSYNEQFF. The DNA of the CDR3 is TGTGCCAGCAGAGGCGACTTCTCCTACAATGAGCAGTTCTTC.

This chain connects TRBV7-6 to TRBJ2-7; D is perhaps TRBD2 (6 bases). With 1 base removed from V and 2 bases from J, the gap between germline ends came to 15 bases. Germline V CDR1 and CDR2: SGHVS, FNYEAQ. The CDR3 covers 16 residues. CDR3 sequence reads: CASSLEVGSGPYEQYF. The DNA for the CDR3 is TGTGCCAGCAGCTTAGAGGTTGGTAGCGGACCCTACGAGCAGTACTTC.

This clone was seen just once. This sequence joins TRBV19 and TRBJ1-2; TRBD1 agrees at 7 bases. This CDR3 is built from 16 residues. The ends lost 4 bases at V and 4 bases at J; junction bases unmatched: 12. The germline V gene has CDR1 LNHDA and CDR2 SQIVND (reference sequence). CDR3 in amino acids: CASSRAQGPWLYGYTF. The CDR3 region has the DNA TGTGCCAGTAGTAGAGCACAGGGGCCTTGGCTCTATGGCTACACCTTC.